These 27 T cell receptor beta chains share one sample of origin, sequenced in a study of T cell responses to AZD1222 COVID-19 vaccine. Method: immunoSEQ multiplex PCR; TCRdb's copy keeps in-frame clones and lacks some. The sample lists more than 100,000 clones, 91% occurring once. Material: peripheral blood, obtained on day 0 of AZD1222 vaccination. The receptor source for this set is an adult in good health.

Remarks on this clone: Sequence at one end of the junction differs from germline and may be a read error. In nucleotides, the CDR3 is TGTGCCAGCAGAGAGACTCCTGATTACGCGCAGTACTTC. It is translated as CASRETPDYAQYF. The rearrangement joins TRBV28 to TRBJ2-7, with D uncertain. The CDR3 runs to 13 residues. CDR1 is MDHEN and CDR2 is SYDVKM in the germline V gene.

With regard to this clone: Other nucleotide sequences from this sample produce the same CDR3. The chain combines TRBV18 with TRBJ2-1, with 8 nucleotides matching TRBD1. CDR1 is KGHSH and CDR2 is LQKENI in the germline V gene. Losses at the gene ends were 3 bases for V and 9 bases for J; bases not matched to a gene: 7. The CDR3 length is 14 residues. CDR3 residues: CASSPGQGAFEQFF. CDR3 nucleotide sequence: TGTGCCAGCTCACCGGGCCAGGGGGCCTTTGAGCAGTTCTTC.

This sequence joins TRBV29-1 and TRBJ2-2, with a tentative D call TRBD1 (5 bases). The CDR3 has 14 residues. V gave up 7 bases and J gave up 3 bases, with 15 bases separating them. Germline lookup yields CDR1 SQVTM and CDR2 ANQGSEA. The CDR3, as DNA: TGCAGCGCCAGGACAAGGGTGGACACCGGGGAGCTGTTTTTT. Protein product: CSARTRVDTGELFF.

This chain links TRBV7-9 with TRBJ1-2; no definite D call. This CDR3 has 14 amino acids. The V and J ends lost 5 bases and 3 bases respectively, with 13 bases between them. Germline CDR1 SEHNR, CDR2 FQNEAQ (reference sequence). The chain's CDR3 is CASSPDLGYYGYTF. In nucleotides, the CDR3 is TGTGCCAGCAGCCCGGATCTGGGGTACTATGGCTACACCTTC.

The chain recombines TRBV3-1 (or the pseudogene TRBV3-2) with TRBJ1-3, with a possible D match to TRBD1 (5 bases). CDR3 length: 15 amino acids. V was clipped by 6 bases and J by 3 bases, with 15 bases between them. From germline, CDR1 is LGHDT and CDR2 YNNKEL (reference sequence). As DNA, the CDR3 is TGTGCCAGCAGTAGGCAGGGACCCTTTGGAAACACCATATATTTT. Translating gives CASSRQGPFGNTIYF.

The V and J genes are TRBV6-6 and TRBJ2-3; 12 nucleotides match TRBD2. This CDR3 is 14 amino acids long. J was trimmed by 3 bases and V by 6 bases; bases with no gene match: 1. Germline CDR1 and CDR2: MNHNY and SVGAGI (reference sequence). The CDR3 region is CASSLAGGTDTQYF. The CDR3 DNA is TGTGCCAGCAGCCTAGCGGGAGGGACAGATACGCAGTATTTT.

The chain has TRBV28 and TRBJ2-7; 10 nucleotides agree with TRBD2. The ends lost 6 bases at V and 0 bases at J; junction bases unmatched: 8. The CDR3 has 16 residues. Germline values: CDR1 MDHEN, CDR2 SYDVKM. CDR3: CASRGYGTSDSYEQYF. The CDR3 coding sequence is TGTGCCAGCAGAGGATACGGGACTAGCGACTCCTACGAGCAGTACTTC. Complete variable domain (other parts from reference TRBV28 and TRBJ2-7): DVKVTQSSRYLVKRTGEKVFLECVQDMDHENMFWYRQDPGLGLRLIYFSYDVKMKEKGDIPEGYSVSREKKERFSLILESASTNQTSMYLCASRGYGTSDSYEQYFGPGTRLTVT.

This chain connects TRBV5-4 to TRBJ2-2, with D perhaps TRBD1 or TRBD2 (6 bases each). CDR1 SGHNT and CDR2 YYREEE come from the germline V gene (reference sequence). The CDR3 contains 17 residues. Trimming took 0 bases from V and 5 from J, leaving 17 bases between them. This chain's CDR3 is CASSLGVPQGRTGELFF. As DNA, the CDR3 is TGTGCCAGCAGCTTGGGGGTACCGCAGGGGAGGACCGGGGAGCTGTTTTTT.

Only one count was recorded for this clone. The rearrangement uses TRBV27 and TRBJ2-1, with 7 bases lining up with TRBD1. This CDR3 contains 17 residues. The V gene end was trimmed by 2 bases and the J gene end by 2 bases; junction bases not matched to a gene: 9. The germline gives CDR1 MNHEY, CDR2 SMNVEV (reference sequence). The chain's CDR3 is CASSLNLQGVAYNEQFF. As DNA, the CDR3 is TGTGCCAGCAGTTTAAACTTGCAGGGGGTGGCCTACAATGAGCAGTTCTTC.

The chain employs TRBV9 and TRBJ2-7; weak D call: TRBD2 (6 bases). The germline V gene encodes CDR1 SGDLS and CDR2 YYNGEE. The CDR3 is made up of 15 amino acids. The V gene lost 0 bases and the J gene lost 2 bases, with 12 bases spanning the gap. CDR3 loop: CASSVGLARTYEQYF. DNA of the CDR3: TGTGCCAGCAGCGTAGGGCTAGCGCGAACCTACGAGCAGTACTTC.

The chain is built from TRBV2 and TRBJ1-5; 10 positions match TRBD1. CDR1 is SNHLY, CDR2 FYNNEI, per germline. J was trimmed by 0 bases and V by 4 bases; bases with no gene match: 12. CDR3 length: 19 residues. This CDR3 is CASSVLPGQGNRSNQPQHF. CDR3 coding DNA: TGTGCCAGCAGTGTACTACCGGGACAGGGGAATCGTAGCAATCAGCCCCAGCATTTT.

The chain combines TRBV11-2 with TRBJ2-7; possibly TRBD2 for D (5 bases). Germline V gives CDR1 SGHAT, CDR2 FQNNGV. Trimming removed 1 base from V and 6 bases from J, with 10 bases in between. The CDR3 is made up of 13 amino acids. Here the CDR3 DNA reads TGTGCCAGCAGCTTAGGCACTAGTGGCGAGCAGTACTTC. It encodes CASSLGTSGEQYF.

The V call is TRBV6-2 or TRBV6-3, the J call TRBJ2-2; D is possibly TRBD2 (6 bases). This CDR3 is built from 18 residues. Trimming removed 2 bases from V and 7 bases from J, with 23 bases in between. The germline V gene encodes CDR1 MNHEY and CDR2 SVGEGT. CDR3 residues: CASSYPPGLGRVGGELFF. The CDR3 DNA reads as TGTGCCAGCAGTTACCCTCCGGGACTGGGCCGGGTTGGCGGGGAGCTGTTTTTT.

The gene calls are TRBV27 and TRBJ1-5; D remains ambiguous. Germline lookup yields CDR1 MNHEY and CDR2 SMNVEV (reference sequence). The V end was cut by 0 bases, the J end by 0 bases, with 6 bases between. This CDR3 contains 15 residues. CDR3 nucleotides: TGTGCCAGCAGTTTATCAGGCCATAGCAATCAGCCCCAGCATTTT. Encoded protein: CASSLSGHSNQPQHF.

For this clone: The sample carries other DNA sequences with the same CDR3. The genes are TRBV12-3 or TRBV12-4 and TRBJ1-6, with unresolved D. The CDR3 loop spans 12 amino acids. With 6 bases removed from V and 7 bases from J, the gap between germline ends came to 7 bases. This CDR3 is CASSTLNSPLHF. The DNA of the CDR3 is TGTGCCAGCAGCACGTTAAATTCACCCCTCCACTTT.

The chain uses TRBV6-2 or TRBV6-3 and TRBJ1-5, with 8 bases lining up with TRBD1. The V gene end was trimmed by 5 bases and the J gene end by 0 bases; junction bases not matched to a gene: 15. Germline CDR1 and CDR2: MNHEY and SVGEGT. The CDR3 length is 19 residues. CDR3 sequence (DNA): TGTGCCAGCAGTAAGGGCGCAGGGGGCCTCCCCTCTAGCAATCAGCCCCAGCATTTT. Translated, it gives CASSKGAGGLPSSNQPQHF.

The rearrangement uses TRBV6-5 and TRBJ1-6; possible D gene TRBD1, 5 bases. The CDR3 length is 13 residues. V lost 2 bases, J lost 12 bases, and 11 bases lay in between. Per the germline V gene, CDR1 is MNHEY and CDR2 is SVGAGI. The CDR3 nucleotides read TGTGCCAGCAGTTACGGGGGGAGTAGACCCCTCCACTTT. Translation gives CASSYGGSRPLHF.

The rearrangement joins TRBV24-1 to TRBJ1-2; 7 nucleotides agree with TRBD1. CDR1 KGHDR and CDR2 SFDVKD come from the germline V gene. Trimming took 1 base from V and 8 from J; bases not matched to a gene: 6. This CDR3 is 14 amino acids long. CDR3 sequence: CATSDFMTGRGYTF. CDR3 nucleotide sequence: TGTGCCACCAGTGATTTTATGACAGGGCGCGGCTACACCTTC.

The gene calls are TRBV7-3 and TRBJ2-1; no definite D call. The CDR3 loop spans 12 amino acids. The V end lost 0 bases, the J end lost 7 bases, and 4 bases lay between the germline ends. Germline V lookup: CDR1 SGHTA, CDR2 FQGTGA. CDR3 protein: CASSLTGNEQFF. The DNA of the CDR3 is TGTGCCAGCAGCTTAACGGGAAATGAGCAGTTCTTC.

V is TRBV5-4 and J is TRBJ2-7, with 8 bases aligning to TRBD1. Germline V gene sequence: CDR1 SGHNT, CDR2 YYREEE (reference sequence). Losses at the gene ends were 6 bases for V and 6 bases for J; bases not matched to a gene: 11. The CDR3 is 14 residues long. CDR3 nucleotide sequence: TGTGCCAGCACCCCCTCAGGGGGCGCGGTCGAGCAGTACTTC. It specifies CASTPSGGAVEQYF.

This chain connects TRBV5-1 to TRBJ1-5; possibly TRBD1 for D (5 bases). The V end was cut by 0 bases, the J end by 7 bases, with 14 bases between. The CDR3 is made up of 15 amino acids. The germline gives CDR1 SGHRS, CDR2 YFSETQ. The CDR3 sequence: CASSLAGTVNQPQHF. The CDR3 region has the DNA TGCGCCAGCAGCTTGGCCGGGACGGTTAACCAGCCCCAGCATTTT. Looking up the rest from reference TRBV5-1 and TRBJ1-5 gives the full variable domain: KAGVTQTPRYLIKTRGQQVTLSCSPISGHRSVSWYQQTPGQGLQFLFEYFSETQRNKGNFPGRFSGRQFSNSRSEMNVSTLELGDSALYLCASSLAGTVNQPQHFGDGTRLSIL.

This chain links TRBV7-3 with TRBJ2-1; 9 positions match TRBD1. Trimming at V came to 1 base and at J to 7 bases, leaving 5 bases not matched to a gene. CDR3 length: 15 residues. Per the germline V gene, CDR1 is SGHTA and CDR2 is FQGTGA. The CDR3 reads CASSLMGQGMNEQFF. The DNA for the CDR3 is TGTGCCAGCAGCTTAATGGGACAGGGTATGAATGAGCAGTTCTTC.

This rearrangement joins TRBV27 to TRBJ1-6, with 8 positions matching TRBD1. The CDR3 is 13 residues long. CDR1 is MNHEY, CDR2 SMNVEV, per germline (reference sequence). V lost 5 bases to trimming and J lost 7 bases; unmatched junction nucleotides: 1. The CDR3 protein is CASSHRGNSPLHF. CDR3 bases: TGTGCCAGCAGTCACAGGGGGAATTCACCCCTCCACTTT.

V and J are TRBV28 and TRBJ1-5, with 8 bases that match TRBD1. V lost 6 bases and J lost 4; bases outside the gene matches: 11. CDR1 is MDHEN and CDR2 is SYDVKM in the germline V gene. The CDR3 is 16 amino acids. For the CDR3, the DNA is TGTGCCAGCAGGTCCCCCGGGACAGGAAGAAATCAGCCCCAGCATTTT. It translates to CASRSPGTGRNQPQHF.

The chain couples TRBV2 to TRBJ2-1, with D tentatively TRBD2 (6 bases). The germline V gene encodes CDR1 SNHLY and CDR2 FYNNEI. CDR3 length: 15 residues. V was cut by 4 bases and J by 7 bases, with 17 bases left in between. CDR3 bases: TGTGCCAGCAGTGTCCGGACTATTGGGGAAAATGAGCAGTTCTTC. This encodes CASSVRTIGENEQFF.

The V and J genes are TRBV5-1 and TRBJ2-7; D ambiguous. V was trimmed by 0 bases and J by 5 bases, leaving 12 bases between them. CDR3 length: 14 residues. Germline CDR1 and CDR2: SGHRS and YFSETQ. In DNA, the CDR3 is TGCGCCAGCAGCTTGGCCAGACCCGTGGACGAGCAGTACTTC. This gives the protein CASSLARPVDEQYF.

The count of this clone is one. V is TRBV13 and J is TRBJ1-6; D might be TRBD1 (5 bases). The germline CDR1 and CDR2 sequences are PRHDT and FYEKMQ (reference sequence). Trimming took off 2 bases at V and 1 base at J, with 9 bases between the two ends. The CDR3 is 16 residues long. The CDR3 DNA reads as TGTGCCAGCAGCTTACGGGGGTTGTCCTATAATTCACCCCTCCACTTT. It specifies CASSLRGLSYNSPLHF.